This is a list of T cell receptor beta chains from one sample in a study of T cells in Graves' hyperthyroidism and ophthalmopathy. MiXCR, applied by TCRdb to the multiplex PCR reads, yields one record per CDR3 protein. The sample records approximately 690,000 distinct CDR3 sequences, less than 25% being singletons. Sequenced material: blood. The receptors come from a man aged 30 to 39 with Graves' ophthalmopathy. Both conserved end residues are part of each CDR3. Fields, in order: V gene, clone size, J gene, D gene, CDR3 DNA, CDR3 protein. D genes are given only for firm matches. Not every row has a clone size; where given, it reads once, few, many or a size class.

>TRBV24-1|NA|TRBJ2-1|NA
TGTGCCACCAGTGATTTCCAGGGGCATGAGCAGTTCTTC
CATSDFQGHEQFF
>TRBV5-1|many|TRBJ1-6|NA
TGCGCCAGCAGACAAGGACGGCCAAATTCACCCCTCCACTTT
CASRQGRPNSPLHF
>TRBV12-3/TRBV12-4|NA|TRBJ2-1|TRBD2
TGTGCCAGCAACCACCTTAGCGGGAGTGGAGGTGAGCAGTTCTTC
CASNHLSGSGGEQFF
>TRBV6-2/TRBV6-3|few|TRBJ2-2|TRBD2
TGTGCCAGCAGTTGGAGACTAGCGGGAGTTTTAGTAACCGGGGAGCTGTTTTTT
CASSWRLAGVLVTGELFF
>TRBV29-1|NA|TRBJ2-7|TRBD1
TGCAGCGGCGGGGACAGGAGATACGAGCAGTACTTC
CSGGDRRYEQYF
>TRBV5-6|NA|TRBJ2-3|NA
TGTGCCAGCAGCTTGGGGACGGGGCAGAGCACAGATACGCAGTATTTT
CASSLGTGQSTDTQYF
>TRBV4-2|NA|TRBJ2-7|TRBD2
TGTGCCAGCAGCCAAGATAGGATAGCGGGAGGGTCTGACGAGCAGTACTTC
CASSQDRIAGGSDEQYF
>TRBV6-6|NA|TRBJ2-2|NA
TGTGCCAGCAGTTACTCGGGCAGACACACCGGGGAGCTGTTTTTT
CASSYSGRHTGELFF
>TRBV28|many|TRBJ2-5|NA
TGTGCCAGCAGTCTGTTCGGGAGAGAGACCCAGTACTTC
CASSLFGRETQYF
>TRBV5-1|NA|TRBJ1-2|NA
TGCGCCAGCAGCTTGGCCGGCAGGGAGGGTGGCTACACCTTC
CASSLAGREGGYTF
>TRBV6-1|many|TRBJ2-5|NA
TGTGCCAGCACCTACCTGGGGGGAGAGACCCAGTACTTC
CASTYLGGETQYF
>TRBV11-2|few|TRBJ2-5|NA
TGTGCCAGCAGCTTCAACAGGGGAGGAGAGACCCAGTACTTC
CASSFNRGGETQYF
>TRBV4-2|NA|TRBJ2-3|TRBD2
TGTGCCAGCAGCCAACACACTAGCGGGAGAACTGATACGCAGTATTTT
CASSQHTSGRTDTQYF
>TRBV12-3/TRBV12-4|many|TRBJ2-2|NA
TGTGCCAGCAGCCCCAGGGGCGGGGCGAACACCGGGGAGCTGTTTTTT
CASSPRGGANTGELFF
>TRBV20-1|many|TRBJ2-1|NA
TGCAGTGGTGGCGGTTTAGGAAATGAGCAGTTCTTC
CSGGGLGNEQFF
>TRBV18|many|TRBJ1-1|NA
TGTGCCAGCTCGCTCCGGGGCAGGGAGGGCACTGAAGCTTTCTTT
CASSLRGREGTEAFF
>TRBV7-2|few|TRBJ2-7|TRBD1
TGTGCCAGCAGCTCTCCCCCGCCTGGGACAGGGACCTACGAGCAGTACTTC
CASSSPPPGTGTYEQYF
>TRBV12-3/TRBV12-4|few|TRBJ1-1|TRBD1
TGTGCCAGCAGTTACCTGGACAGGGAGACTGAAGCTTTCTTT
CASSYLDRETEAFF
>TRBV20-1|many|TRBJ2-3|TRBD2
TGCAGTGCTAGAGATCTCTCGGGAGGGTACACAGATACGCAGTATTTT
CSARDLSGGYTDTQYF
>TRBV20-1|few|TRBJ2-3|NA
TGCAGTGCTCATAGAGCTCGCGGGAATACGCAGTATTTT
CSAHRARGNTQYF
>TRBV3-1|NA|TRBJ2-1|TRBD2
TGTGCCAACAGCCAAGATGAAGCGGGAGAAGGCGATGAGCAGTTCTTC
CANSQDEAGEGDEQFF
>TRBV11-2|few|TRBJ2-4|NA
TGTGCCAGCAGCTTAGTTGTGGACCCTAAAAACATTCAGTACTTC
CASSLVVDPKNIQYF